Following are 12 T cell receptor beta chains from one sample sequenced in a study of cytomegalovirus exposure and HLA in healthy donors. The PCR was carried out with 60 Vbeta primers and 13 Jbeta primers. Generated by immunoSEQ multiplex PCR, the TCRdb table keeps only in-frame clones and is missing some. The sample records about 140,000 clones, over 60% being singletons. Input material: PBMCs. Receptor source: a female donor in good health and CMV-seronegative.

CDR3 in DNA: TGCGCCAGCAGCCAAACCCCGGGACAGGGGCCAGATACGCAGTATTTT. Translation: CASSQTPGQGPDTQYF. The gene calls are TRBV4-1 and TRBJ2-3, with TRBD1 identical over 10 bases. Germline V lookup: CDR1 MGHRA, CDR2 YSYEKL. Trimming took 2 bases from V and 4 from J; bases not matched to a gene: 6. The CDR3 loop spans 16 amino acids.

The rearrangement uses TRBV6-5 and TRBJ2-7; 7 bases align to TRBD1. The V segment lost 0 bases and the J segment 0 bases; nucleotides outside the gene matches: 2. CDR1 and CDR2 (germline): MNHEY, SVGAGI. The CDR3 sequence is 15 residues long. The DNA of the CDR3 is TGTGCCAGCAGTTACTCGAGGGACAGCTCCTACGAGCAGTACTTC. Amino acid sequence: CASSYSRDSSYEQYF.

Of note for this clone: The sample contains more than one DNA sequence encoding this CDR3. The chain combines TRBV2 with TRBJ2-7, with 8 bases that match TRBD1. Per germline, CDR1 SNHLY and CDR2 FYNNEI. V was clipped by 2 bases and J by 7 bases; unmatched bases: 4. The CDR3 contains 13 residues. The CDR3 nucleotides are TGTGCCAGCAGTGAACAGGGGGCGGGGGAGCAGTACTTC. Its protein product is CASSEQGAGEQYF.

The V call is TRBV19, the J call TRBJ1-2, with 7 positions matching TRBD1. The length of the CDR3 is 14 residues. The germline V gene encodes CDR1 LNHDA and CDR2 SQIVND (reference sequence). After removal of 4 bases from V and 4 bases from J, the junction contained 6 bases not matched to a gene. This CDR3 is CASSRDRDSYGYTF. The CDR3 bases are TGTGCCAGTAGTAGAGACCGGGACAGCTATGGCTACACCTTC.

The CDR3, as DNA: TGTGCCAGCTCACCACCGAAGGGACAGGGTTCCAGCTACTCTGGCTACACCTTC. As protein: CASSPPKGQGSSYSGYTF. The V gene is TRBV18, the J gene TRBJ1-2; 9 bases are shared with TRBD1. Germline trimming cut 0 bases from V and 7 bases from J; bases unmatched to any gene: 15. Germline V gives CDR1 KGHSH, CDR2 LQKENI. CDR3 length: 18 residues.

On this clone: At one end, the junction sequence differs from germline, possibly due to a read error. This chain's CDR3 is CASGPGLAGDLPNF. CDR3 sequence (DNA): TGCGCCAGCGGACCGGGACTAGCGGGGGACCTCCCCAATTTC. The chain carries TRBV5-1 and TRBJ2-7; 14 bases fit TRBD2. CDR3 length: 14 amino acids. The germline CDR1 and CDR2 sequences are SGHRS and YFSETQ.

This clone was found a few times. The genes are TRBV6-6 and TRBJ1-1, with 10 bases that match TRBD1. The CDR3 is made up of 15 amino acids. Per the germline V gene, CDR1 is MNHNY and CDR2 is SVGAGI (reference sequence). Trimming cost V 7 bases and J 5 bases; bases outside gene matches: 10. The CDR3 sequence: CASIMYGTGETEAFF. CDR3 sequence (DNA): TGTGCCAGCATCATGTACGGGACAGGGGAAACTGAAGCTTTCTTT.

The genes are TRBV27 and TRBJ1-1, with 7 bases that match TRBD1. Germline V CDR1 and CDR2: MNHEY, SMNVEV (reference sequence). Unmatched junction bases numbered 2, after V lost 6 bases and J lost 4 bases. CDR3 length: 12 residues. This CDR3 is CASSRGTTEAFF. CDR3 coding DNA: TGTGCCAGCAGCAGGGGGACCACTGAAGCTTTCTTT.

The genes are TRBV7-2 and TRBJ1-1; 8 nucleotides agree with TRBD1. The length of the CDR3 is 12 residues. The germline CDR1 and CDR2 sequences are SGHTA and FQGNSA. J was trimmed by 11 bases and V by 5 bases; bases with no gene match: 7. The CDR3 protein is CASSPRGLAAFF. The CDR3 bases are TGTGCCAGCAGCCCCAGGGGGCTTGCGGCTTTCTTT.

Only a few counts were recorded for this clone. The chain couples TRBV19 to TRBJ2-7; perhaps TRBD2 as D (5 bases). Trimming left V 2 bases short and J 0 bases short, with 8 bases between. The CDR3 contains 14 residues. CDR1 and CDR2 from the germline V gene are LNHDA and SQIVND (reference sequence). The CDR3 DNA sequence: TGTGCCAGTAGTATATCGGGAAGCTCCTACGAGCAGTACTTC. Its translation: CASSISGSSYEQYF.

The J gene is TRBJ1-1, the V gene TRBV28, with TRBD1 matching over 7 bases. This CDR3 comprises 15 residues. CDR1 is MDHEN, CDR2 SYDVKM, per germline. The V segment lost 2 bases and the J segment 5 bases; nucleotides outside the gene matches: 8. The CDR3 DNA reads as TGTGCCAGCAGTTTAACAGGGGCGCGGTGGACTGAAGCTTTCTTT. Protein product: CASSLTGARWTEAFF.

A few counts support this clone. The gene calls are TRBV9 and TRBJ1-1, with D tentatively TRBD1 (6 bases). The germline V gene encodes CDR1 SGDLS and CDR2 YYNGEE. V was clipped by 2 bases and J by 1 base, with 15 bases between them. The CDR3 covers 16 residues. The CDR3 region is CASSVNRESENTEAFF. CDR3 bases: TGTGCCAGCAGCGTCAACAGGGAGTCGGAGAACACTGAAGCTTTCTTT.